This note documents a single TCR beta chain sequence. Its antigen is still unknown. The entry originates in a study of somatic mutations in cytotoxic T cells in rheumatoid arthritis. Study-wide points: Rheumatoid arthritis patients showed CD8+ clonality increasing with age, unlike healthy controls.

Assay used: immunoSEQ multiplex PCR; TCRdb lists only in-frame clones, some missing. Among about 16,000 clones listed, 82% were seen once. Germline values: CDR1 SGHAT, CDR2 FQNNGV. The CDR3 has 15 amino acids. Unmatched junction bases numbered 6, after V lost 4 bases and J lost 5 bases. Input material: CD8+ T cells sorted from blood. This sequence joins TRBV11-2 and TRBJ2-2; 8 positions agree with TRBD1. The receptor was isolated from a woman in her 50s with rheumatoid arthritis. In nucleotides, the CDR3 is TGTGCCAGCAGCTACGACAGGGGCCCTACCGGGGAGCTGTTTTTT. As protein: CASSYDRGPTGELFF.